Here is one T cell receptor beta chain with its context. Its antigen is unknown. These data originate in a study of cytomegalovirus exposure and HLA in healthy donors. The study's findings and limits: According to a later analysis, donors in an Asian-associated ancestry cluster reportedly had fewer N-insertions than the roughly 640-donor mean. With DRB1 most and HLA-C fewest, TCR association rates differed between HLA loci in a later analysis.

This CDR3 has 17 residues. Trimming removed 1 base from V and 4 bases from J; junction bases left unmatched: 10. The germline V gene encodes CDR1 SGHTA and CDR2 FQGNSA. Both 60 Vbeta primers and 13 Jbeta primers went into the PCR. The method was immunoSEQ multiplex PCR; TCRdb's version includes in-frame clones alone and lacks a portion of them. The sample gives about 150,000 clones, around three quarters of which show up once; roughly 6.3% is in the top ten. The sequenced sample consisted of PBMCs. The chain joins TRBV7-2 to TRBJ2-3; 8 bases are shared with TRBD2. This clonotype was obtained from a woman between 35 and 50 years old in good health and CMV-seropositive. This CDR3 reads CASSLGPVGGASDTQYF. CDR3 sequence (DNA): TGTGCCAGCAGCTTAGGCCCCGTCGGGGGGGCCTCAGATACGCAGTATTTT.